This T cell receptor beta chain was found in a study of beta chain features in type 1 diabetes. Study observations and caveats: In all four CD4+ subsets, TCRB CDR3 length was significantly, moderately reduced in type 1 diabetes.

V was shortened by 2 bases and J by 5 bases, with 19 bases between the two germline ends. This CDR3 has 17 residues. Germline V CDR1 and CDR2: KGHSH, LQKENI. For this clone: Antigen: not known.

All of the isolated RNA was reverse transcribed, so expressed TCRB transcripts were sequenced. The method was immunoSEQ multiplex PCR; TCRdb's version includes in-frame clones alone and lacks a portion of them. The sample records 50,000 to 70,000 clones, about 47% being singletons. The chain carries TRBV18 and TRBJ1-5; no clear D gene. The sequence was obtained from a woman aged 40 to 50 with type 1 diabetes. The specimen sequenced was Tregs from blood. CDR3 nucleotide sequence: TGTGCCAGCTCACCATCTTCGGGTTATAGAGCAGATCAGCCCCAGCATTTT. This codes for CASSPSSGYRADQPQHF.